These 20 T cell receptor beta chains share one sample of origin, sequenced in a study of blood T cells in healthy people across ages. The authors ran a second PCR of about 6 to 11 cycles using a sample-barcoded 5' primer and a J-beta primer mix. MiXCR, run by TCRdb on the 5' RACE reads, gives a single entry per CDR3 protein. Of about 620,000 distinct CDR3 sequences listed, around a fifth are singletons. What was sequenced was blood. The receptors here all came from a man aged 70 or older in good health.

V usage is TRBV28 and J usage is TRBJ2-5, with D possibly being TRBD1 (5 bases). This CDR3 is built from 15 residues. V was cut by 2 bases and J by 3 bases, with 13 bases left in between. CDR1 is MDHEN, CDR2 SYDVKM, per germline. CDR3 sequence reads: CASSLRPGNKETQYF. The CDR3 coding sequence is TGTGCCAGCAGTTTACGTCCAGGGAACAAAGAGACCCAGTACTTC.

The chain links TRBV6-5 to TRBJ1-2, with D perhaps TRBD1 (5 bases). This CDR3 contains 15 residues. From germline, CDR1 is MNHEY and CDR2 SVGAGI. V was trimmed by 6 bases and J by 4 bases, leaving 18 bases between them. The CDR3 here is CASSSPAGPLYGYTF. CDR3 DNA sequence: TGTGCCAGCAGCTCCCCGGCAGGGCCCCTCTATGGCTACACCTTC.

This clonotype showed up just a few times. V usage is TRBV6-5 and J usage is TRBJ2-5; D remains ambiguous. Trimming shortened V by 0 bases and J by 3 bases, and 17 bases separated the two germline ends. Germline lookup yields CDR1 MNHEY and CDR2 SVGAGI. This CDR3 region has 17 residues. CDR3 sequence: CASSYSSVEMGKETQYF. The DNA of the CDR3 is TGTGCCAGCAGTTACTCGTCGGTGGAGATGGGGAAAGAGACCCAGTACTTC.

The CDR3 nucleotides are TGTGCCATCAGTGACGAGACAGGCGCAGAGACCCAGTACTTC. Its translation: CAISDETGAETQYF. The V call is TRBV10-3, the J call TRBJ2-5; tentatively, D is TRBD1 (6 bases). V gave up 3 bases and J gave up 4 bases, with 12 bases separating them. This CDR3 region has 14 residues. The germline V gene encodes CDR1 ENHRY and CDR2 SYGVKD.

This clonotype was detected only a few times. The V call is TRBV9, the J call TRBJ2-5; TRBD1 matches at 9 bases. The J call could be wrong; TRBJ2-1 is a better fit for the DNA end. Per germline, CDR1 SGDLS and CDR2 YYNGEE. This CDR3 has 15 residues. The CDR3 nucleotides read TGTGCCAGCAGCGCGGGACAGGGCGCCGGGTTTGAGCAGTTCTTC. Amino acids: CASSAGQGAGFEQFF.

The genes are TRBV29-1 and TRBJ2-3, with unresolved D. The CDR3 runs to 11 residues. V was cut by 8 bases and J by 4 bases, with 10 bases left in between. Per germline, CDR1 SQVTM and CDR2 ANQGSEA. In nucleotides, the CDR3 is TGCAGCCTGGCGGCCCCAGATACGCAGTATTTT. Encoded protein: CSLAAPDTQYF.

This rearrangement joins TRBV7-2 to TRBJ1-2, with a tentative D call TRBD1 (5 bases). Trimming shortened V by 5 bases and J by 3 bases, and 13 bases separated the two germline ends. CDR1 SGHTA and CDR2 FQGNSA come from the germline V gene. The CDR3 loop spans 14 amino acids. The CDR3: CASSGQGFHYGYTF. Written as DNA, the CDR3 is TGTGCCAGCAGCGGGCAGGGATTTCACTATGGCTACACCTTC.

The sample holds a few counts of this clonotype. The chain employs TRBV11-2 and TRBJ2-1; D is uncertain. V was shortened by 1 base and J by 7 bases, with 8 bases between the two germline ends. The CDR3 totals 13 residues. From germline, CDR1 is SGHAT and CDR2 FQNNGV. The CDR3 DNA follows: TGTGCCAGCAGCTTAGGTATGGGTAATGAGCAGTTCTTC. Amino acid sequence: CASSLGMGNEQFF.

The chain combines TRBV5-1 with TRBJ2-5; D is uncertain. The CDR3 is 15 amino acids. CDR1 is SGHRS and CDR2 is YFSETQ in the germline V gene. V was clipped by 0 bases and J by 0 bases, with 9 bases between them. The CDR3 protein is CASSLGWGNQETQYF. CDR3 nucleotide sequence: TGCGCCAGCAGCTTGGGTTGGGGTAACCAAGAGACCCAGTACTTC.

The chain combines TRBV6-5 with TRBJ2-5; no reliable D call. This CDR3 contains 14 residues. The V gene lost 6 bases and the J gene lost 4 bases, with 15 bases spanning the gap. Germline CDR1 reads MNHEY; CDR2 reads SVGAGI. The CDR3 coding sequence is TGTGCCAGCAGCCCCGTCTTGGGCAGAGAGACCCAGTACTTC. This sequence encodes CASSPVLGRETQYF.

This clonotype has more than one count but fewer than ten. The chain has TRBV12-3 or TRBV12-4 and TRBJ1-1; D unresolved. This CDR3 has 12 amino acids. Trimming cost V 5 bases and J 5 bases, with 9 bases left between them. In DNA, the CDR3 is TGTGCCAGCAGTAGCCCTTTGACTGAAGCTTTCTTT. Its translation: CASSSPLTEAFF.

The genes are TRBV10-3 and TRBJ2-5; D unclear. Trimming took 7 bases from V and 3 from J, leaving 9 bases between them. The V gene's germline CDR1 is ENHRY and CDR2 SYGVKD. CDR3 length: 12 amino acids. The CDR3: CAIKGIEETQYF. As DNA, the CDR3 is TGTGCCATCAAAGGGATTGAAGAGACCCAGTACTTC.

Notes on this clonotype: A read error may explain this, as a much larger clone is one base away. For the CDR3, the DNA is TGTGTCAGCAGTTCAATAGGGATCCAAGAGACCCAGTACTTC. It encodes CVSSSIGIQETQYF. The rearrangement links TRBV12-3 or TRBV12-4 to TRBJ2-5; D gene unclear. The CDR3 extends over 14 amino acids.

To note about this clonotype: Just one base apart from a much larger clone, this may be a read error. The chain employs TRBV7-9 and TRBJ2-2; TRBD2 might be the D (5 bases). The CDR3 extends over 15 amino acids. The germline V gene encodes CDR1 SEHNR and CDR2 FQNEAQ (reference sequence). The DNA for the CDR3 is TGTGCCAGCAGCTTTAATATGGAATGGGCCGGGGAGCTGTCTTTT. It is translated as CASSFNMEWAGELSF. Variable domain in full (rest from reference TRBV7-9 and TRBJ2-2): DTGVSQNPRHKITKRGQNVTFRCDPISEHNRLYWYRQTLGQGPEFLTYFQNEAQLEKSRLLSDRFSAERPKGSFSTLEIQRTEQGDSAMYLCASSFNMEWAGELSFGEGSRLTVL.

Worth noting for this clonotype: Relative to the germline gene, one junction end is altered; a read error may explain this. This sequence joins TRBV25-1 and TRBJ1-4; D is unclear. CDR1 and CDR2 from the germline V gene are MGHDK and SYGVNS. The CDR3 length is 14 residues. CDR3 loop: CASSGPATNEELFF. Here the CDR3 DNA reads TGTGCCAGCAGTGGTCCAGCAACTAATGAAGAACTGTTTTTT.

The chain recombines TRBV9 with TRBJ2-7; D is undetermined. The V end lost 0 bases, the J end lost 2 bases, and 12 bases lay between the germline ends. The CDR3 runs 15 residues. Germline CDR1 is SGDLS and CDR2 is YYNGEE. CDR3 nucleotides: TGTGCCAGCAGCGTAGGAGTCGGTGAAACCTACGAGCAGTACTTC. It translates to CASSVGVGETYEQYF.

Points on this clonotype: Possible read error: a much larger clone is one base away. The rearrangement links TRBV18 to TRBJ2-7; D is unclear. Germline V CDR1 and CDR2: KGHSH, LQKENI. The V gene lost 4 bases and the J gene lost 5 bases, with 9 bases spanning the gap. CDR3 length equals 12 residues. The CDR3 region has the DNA TGTGCCAGCTCACGTCAGGAGAACGAGCAGTACTTC. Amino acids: CASSRQENEQYF.

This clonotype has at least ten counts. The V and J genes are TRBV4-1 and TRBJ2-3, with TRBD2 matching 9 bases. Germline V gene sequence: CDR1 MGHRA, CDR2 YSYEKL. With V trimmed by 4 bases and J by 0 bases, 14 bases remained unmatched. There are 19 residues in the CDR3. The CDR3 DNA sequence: TGCGCCAGCAGCCCCTTTAGGGCTAGCGGGGCCTCTAGCACAGATACGCAGTATTTT. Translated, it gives CASSPFRASGASSTDTQYF.

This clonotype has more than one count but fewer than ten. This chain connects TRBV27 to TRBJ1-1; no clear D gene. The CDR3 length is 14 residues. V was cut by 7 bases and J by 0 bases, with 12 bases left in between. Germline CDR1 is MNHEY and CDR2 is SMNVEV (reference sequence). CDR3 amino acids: CASTLRRLNTEAFF. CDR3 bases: TGTGCCAGCACCCTAAGGCGATTGAACACTGAAGCTTTCTTT.

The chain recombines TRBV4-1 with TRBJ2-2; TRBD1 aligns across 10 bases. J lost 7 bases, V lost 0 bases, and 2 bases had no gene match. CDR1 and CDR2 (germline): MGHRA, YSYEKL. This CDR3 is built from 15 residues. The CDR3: CASSQEGQGGGELFF. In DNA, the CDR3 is TGCGCCAGCAGCCAAGAAGGACAGGGGGGCGGGGAGCTGTTTTTT.